This T cell receptor beta chain was found in a study of control samples from healthy donors and cancer patients. The method was immunoSEQ multiplex PCR; TCRdb's version includes in-frame clones alone and lacks a portion of them. In the table there are 150,000 or so clones, 88% of which are singletons. This CDR3 has 15 residues. V was clipped by 1 base and J by 5 bases, with 13 bases between them. The germline CDR1 and CDR2 sequences are SGHVS and FQNEAQ. The rearrangement joins TRBV7-8 to TRBJ2-3; D gene ambiguous. The sample was blood. This TCR came from a man younger than 35 in good health. This CDR3 reads CASSLVYGGGDTQYF. The CDR3 DNA follows: TGTGCCAGCAGCTTAGTTTATGGCGGCGGAGATACGCAGTATTTT.